Presented here are 23 T cell receptor beta chains from one specimen sequenced in a study of shared clonotypes between healthy human individuals. The repertoire was sequenced with immunoSEQ multiplex PCR; TCRdb's copy has only in-frame clones and lacks some. The sample gives over a million clones, about 80% of which show up once; approximately 0.5% is in the top ten. What was sequenced was memory CD4+ T cells from PBMCs. This sample's subset: CD45RA-negative fraction. The receptor set was obtained from a man between 18 and 35 years old in good health. Some clones in this sample may be carry-over from other donors' samples.

The CDR3 DNA reads TGTGCCAGCTCACTAGGACAGGGGGAGACCCAGTACTTC. Translated, it gives CASSLGQGETQYF. The V and J genes are TRBV18 and TRBJ2-5, with 9 bases lining up with TRBD1. Germline V gives CDR1 KGHSH, CDR2 LQKENI. V shed 4 bases and J 5 bases; nucleotides not matched to a gene: 2. This CDR3 contains 13 residues.

This sequence joins TRBV18 and TRBJ2-1; D uncertain. The length of the CDR3 is 17 residues. Between the trimmed V and J ends, which lost 1 base and 7 bases, there was a span of 20 bases. Germline CDR1 KGHSH, CDR2 LQKENI. The CDR3 sequence is CASSPLNLAAIGNEQFF. DNA of the CDR3: TGTGCCAGCTCACCACTCAATCTGGCCGCCATAGGGAATGAGCAGTTCTTC.

The CDR3 protein is CASSLGFAGTYNEQFF. Here the CDR3 DNA reads TGCGCCAGCAGCTTGGGATTTGCGGGTACCTACAATGAGCAGTTCTTC. The V gene is TRBV5-1, the J gene TRBJ2-1; perhaps TRBD2 as D (5 bases). CDR1 and CDR2 from the germline V gene are SGHRS and YFSETQ. The V gene lost 0 bases and the J gene lost 2 bases, with 12 bases spanning the gap. This CDR3 has 16 amino acids.

The V gene is TRBV19, the J gene TRBJ2-7; 9 bases agree with TRBD1. The CDR3 spans 15 residues. Germline CDR1 LNHDA, CDR2 SQIVND (reference sequence). V trimming: 6 bases; J trimming: 3 bases; junction bases outside the gene matches: 9. The CDR3 protein is CASSVPGQGSYEQYF. The CDR3 region has the DNA TGTGCCAGTAGCGTCCCGGGACAGGGCAGCTACGAGCAGTACTTC. Filled out from reference TRBV19 and TRBJ2-7, the complete variable domain reads DGGITQSPKYLFRKEGQNVTLSCEQNLNHDAMYWYRQDPGQGLRLIYYSQIVNDFQKGDIAEGYSVSREKKESFPLTVTSAQKNPTAFYLCASSVPGQGSYEQYFGPGTRLTVT.

This clone was counted between two and nine times. The sample contains more than one DNA sequence encoding this CDR3. This CDR3 reads CASRGTVNTEAFF. As DNA, the CDR3 is TGTGCCAGCAGGGGGACGGTGAACACTGAAGCTTTCTTT. This chain links TRBV28 with TRBJ1-1, with D perhaps matching TRBD1 (5 bases). V was pared by 6 bases and J by 0 bases, with 8 bases between. Germline values: CDR1 MDHEN, CDR2 SYDVKM. The CDR3 runs to 13 residues.

The J gene is TRBJ2-7, the V gene TRBV7-9; D remains unclear. CDR1 and CDR2 (germline): SEHNR, FQNEAQ (reference sequence). Trimming left V 7 bases short and J 5 bases short, with 15 bases between. The CDR3 spans 13 residues. DNA for the CDR3: TGTGCCAGCACCCCGGAGAGCCTGAACGAGCAGTACTTC. Amino acid sequence: CASTPESLNEQYF.

The rearrangement links TRBV28 to TRBJ1-2, with 10 positions matching TRBD1. Trimming at V came to 2 bases and at J to 8 bases, leaving 8 bases not matched to a gene. The CDR3 is 15 amino acids. Germline CDR1 and CDR2: MDHEN and SYDVKM. The CDR3 coding sequence is TGTGCCAGCAGTTTAAAGACAGGGGGCGTGAACGGCTACACCTTC. This translates into CASSLKTGGVNGYTF.

The J gene is TRBJ2-3, the V gene TRBV7-2; D is unclear. Germline lookup yields CDR1 SGHTA and CDR2 FQGNSA. The CDR3 sequence is 13 residues long. V was clipped by 3 bases and J by 2 bases, with 6 bases between them. Here the CDR3 reads CASSFKVTDTQYF. The CDR3 DNA reads TGTGCCAGCAGCTTCAAGGTCACAGATACGCAGTATTTT.

This chain links TRBV7-9 with TRBJ2-3; TRBD1 matches 8 bases. The CDR3 has 14 residues. The V gene end was trimmed by 8 bases and the J gene end by 3 bases; junction bases not matched to a gene: 7. Germline V gives CDR1 SEHNR, CDR2 FQNEAQ (reference sequence). This CDR3 is CASHRTGPTDTQYF. The CDR3 DNA reads TGTGCCAGCCACAGGACAGGGCCGACAGATACGCAGTATTTT.

The V gene is TRBV28, the J gene TRBJ1-2; D remains ambiguous. The CDR3 spans 15 residues. Germline assignment: CDR1 MDHEN and CDR2 SYDVKM. Trimming removed 3 bases at V and 8 bases at J, with 19 bases between. CDR3 nucleotide sequence: TGTGCCAGCAGTTTGTCGGGGTTGACAACGCGGGGCTACACCTTC. This gives the protein CASSLSGLTTRGYTF.

The chain couples TRBV6-5 to TRBJ2-7; 11 bases fit TRBD2. The CDR3 consists of 14 residues. V lost 4 bases to trimming and J lost 6 bases; unmatched junction nucleotides: 5. The germline CDR1 and CDR2 sequences are MNHEY and SVGAGI. For the CDR3, the DNA is TGTGCCAGCAGTTTAGCGGGAGGGTCGGGCGAGCAGTACTTC. Protein: CASSLAGGSGEQYF.

The chain is built from TRBV4-1 and TRBJ1-2, with D possibly being TRBD1 (6 bases). V lost 0 bases and J 2 bases, leaving 16 bases between the germline ends. The CDR3 spans 17 residues. The germline V gene has CDR1 MGHRA and CDR2 YSYEKL. Written as DNA, the CDR3 is TGCGCCAGCAGCCAAGACGGAAGGGGGGCCCTAAACTATGGCTACACCTTC. Translated, it gives CASSQDGRGALNYGYTF.

The chain carries TRBV4-1 and TRBJ2-7; 15 positions agree with TRBD2. The CDR3 contains 18 residues. V trimming: 1 base; J trimming: 4 bases; junction bases outside the gene matches: 8. Germline CDR1 is MGHRA and CDR2 is YSYEKL. Here the CDR3 reads CASSQAVRGTSGRYEQYF. The CDR3 nucleotides are TGCGCCAGCAGCCAAGCCGTCCGGGGGACTAGCGGGAGGTACGAGCAGTACTTC.

The rearrangement links TRBV29-1 to TRBJ1-1; a possible D gene is TRBD1 (6 bases). Germline loops: CDR1 SQVTM, CDR2 ANQGSEA. CDR3 length: 15 amino acids. V lost 5 bases and J lost 5, with 21 bases in between. CDR3 DNA: TGCAGCGTTTTCGACAGGTCCTCCCGAGGGACTGAAGCTTTCTTT. Amino acid sequence: CSVFDRSSRGTEAFF. Full variable domain (missing parts from reference TRBV29-1 and TRBJ1-1): SAVISQKPSRDICQRGTSLTIQCQVDSQVTMMFWYRQQPGQSLTLIATANQGSEATYESGFVIDKFPISRPNLTFSTLTVSNMSPEDSSIYLCSVFDRSSRGTEAFFGQGTRLTVV.

This clone showed up just once. V and J are TRBV2 and TRBJ1-5, with TRBD1 matching 8 bases. Trimming removed 6 bases from V and 5 bases from J; junction bases left unmatched: 6. The CDR3 has 14 amino acids. From germline, CDR1 is SNHLY and CDR2 FYNNEI. The CDR3 loop reads CASSLDRGYQPQHF. The CDR3 region has the DNA TGTGCCAGCAGCCTCGACAGGGGCTATCAGCCCCAGCATTTT.

Notes on this clone: In the same sample, other DNA sequences code for this CDR3. The V gene is TRBV5-1, the J gene TRBJ1-2; TRBD1 might be the D (5 bases). V was shortened by 2 bases and J by 4 bases, with 12 bases between the two germline ends. In germline, CDR1 is SGHRS, CDR2 YFSETQ. The CDR3 totals 14 residues. DNA of the CDR3: TGCGCCAGCAGCTTTTCGGGGGGAGGCTATGGCTACACCTTC. Translated: CASSFSGGGYGYTF. The whole variable domain, remainder taken from reference TRBV5-1 and TRBJ1-2, is KAGVTQTPRYLIKTRGQQVTLSCSPISGHRSVSWYQQTPGQGLQFLFEYFSETQRNKGNFPGRFSGRQFSNSRSEMNVSTLELGDSALYLCASSFSGGGYGYTFGSGTRLTVV.

V and J are TRBV19 and TRBJ1-4; 10 bases map to TRBD1. Looked up from germline, CDR1 is LNHDA and CDR2 is SQIVND (reference sequence). This CDR3 spans 15 amino acids. The ends lost 5 bases at V and 8 bases at J; junction bases unmatched: 8. CDR3: CASSGTGTGAEKLFF. The CDR3 DNA follows: TGTGCCAGTAGTGGCACCGGGACAGGGGCAGAAAAACTGTTTTTT.

This chain connects TRBV27 to TRBJ2-7; the D is unclear. Germline V lookup: CDR1 MNHEY, CDR2 SMNVEV (reference sequence). Trimming took 7 bases from V and 3 from J, leaving 16 bases between them. This CDR3 spans 14 amino acids. The CDR3 DNA is TGTGCCAGCAAAGTCGCCCGGCACTACTACGAGCAGTACTTC. This gives the protein CASKVARHYYEQYF.

V usage is TRBV5-8 and J usage is TRBJ2-1; the match to TRBD2 covers 11 bases. There are 17 residues in the CDR3. Per germline, CDR1 SGHTS and CDR2 YDEGEE. Trimming at V came to 0 bases and at J to 8 bases, leaving 10 bases not matched to a gene. CDR3 protein: CASSLALIAGGKDEQFF. The CDR3 coding sequence is TGTGCCAGCAGCTTGGCCCTAATAGCGGGAGGGAAGGATGAGCAGTTCTTC.

The gene calls are TRBV12-5 and TRBJ1-1; possibly TRBD1 for D (6 bases). The CDR3 length is 13 residues. Per the germline V gene, CDR1 is LGHNT and CDR2 is FRNRAP. Between the trimmed V and J ends, which lost 4 bases and 11 bases, there was a span of 17 bases. The CDR3 region has the DNA TGTGCTAGTGGTTCCTCCGGGACAACGCATGCTTTCTTT. This translates into CASGSSGTTHAFF.

This sequence joins TRBV29-1 and TRBJ2-1; no firm D call. The V end was cut by 6 bases, the J end by 5 bases, with 5 bases between. Germline lookup yields CDR1 SQVTM and CDR2 ANQGSEA. There are 10 residues in the CDR3. In DNA, the CDR3 is TGCAGCGTATCCAACAATGAGCAGTTCTTC. It encodes CSVSNNEQFF.

The chain couples TRBV6-5 to TRBJ1-5, with unresolved D. CDR1 is MNHEY, CDR2 SVGAGI, per germline. This CDR3 is built from 13 residues. V was cut by 7 bases and J by 4 bases, with 11 bases left in between. CDR3 amino acids: CASTQIGNQPQHF. CDR3 DNA sequence: TGTGCCAGCACACAGATCGGGAATCAGCCCCAGCATTTT.

V usage is TRBV5-4 and J usage is TRBJ1-1; a possible D gene is TRBD1 (5 bases). There are 15 residues in the CDR3. Germline CDR1 reads SGHNT; CDR2 reads YYREEE (reference sequence). The V end was cut by 3 bases, the J end by 5 bases, with 17 bases between. CDR3 protein: CASSSGGAASTEAFF. The CDR3 DNA reads TGTGCCAGCAGCTCTGGTGGGGCCGCGAGTACTGAAGCTTTCTTT.